The 4 T cell receptor beta chains given below trace back to one sample, sequenced in a study of CXCR3-negative and CXCR3-positive naive CD8 T cells. Overall study findings and caveats: A higher hydrophobicity marked the TRB CDR3s of CXCR3-positive naive cells versus CXCR3-negative naive cells.

UMI-tagged TRB cDNA libraries were built via 5' RACE. TCRdb reanalyzed the 5' RACE reads, giving one entry per CDR3 protein sequence and no DNA. This sample contains roughly 6,900 distinct CDR3 sequences. Their recognized antigens are unknown. Sequenced material: naive CXCR3+ CD8+ T cells from blood. Described subset: CD45RO-CCR7+CD27+CD95- naive CD8+ T cells expressing CXCR3 (TNR3+). The receptors come from a human donor in good health. Some clones in this sample may be carry-over from other donors' samples.

In terms of frequency, this clonotype is medium-sized. The rearrangement links TRBV5-4 to TRBJ2-1; TCRdb returns TRBD2, unconfirmable since there is no DNA. Germline V gives CDR1 SGHNT, CDR2 YYREEE (reference sequence). The CDR3 loop spans 14 amino acids. This CDR3 is CASSLSGAYNEQFF.

This chain links TRBV4-3 with TRBJ2-3; the D gene TCRdb calls, TRBD1, cannot be checked with no DNA. This CDR3 region has 14 residues. The germline CDR1 and CDR2 sequences are LGHNA and YSLEER. CDR3 loop: CASSLSGAPDTQYF.

This clonotype registers medium-sized (0.01 to 0.1%) by frequency. The V gene is TRBV19, the J gene TRBJ1-1. The germline V gene encodes CDR1 LNHDA and CDR2 SQIVND (reference sequence). The CDR3 is 12 residues long. The CDR3 is CASTNYLAEAFF.

This clonotype is called medium-sized based on its frequency. The rearrangement uses TRBV6-2 or TRBV6-3 and TRBJ1-1; without DNA, the TCRdb call of TRBD1 cannot be checked. CDR3 length equals 13 residues. Per the germline V gene, CDR1 is MNHEY and CDR2 is SVGEGT. CDR3 sequence reads: CASSWGDLTEAFF.